The clone carrying this T cell receptor (beta chain) was found many times. Antigen: not known. Regarding time point: newly diagnosed GD, antithyroid drugs for less than 3 months. Making the TCR library involved RNA that had been extracted from PBMCs. Researchers made TCR beta libraries by using iRepertoire HTBI primers and running Arm-PCR on CDR3 regions. A single record per CDR3 protein comes from TCRdb applying MiXCR to the multiplex PCR reads. The sample holds some 400,000 distinct CDR3 sequences; about 16% are singletons and the top ten take 15% to 20%. CDR1 PRHDT and CDR2 FYEKMQ come from the germline V gene (reference sequence). The CDR3 totals 14 residues. With 0 bases removed from V and 6 bases from J, the gap between germline ends came to 10 bases. The sample belongs to a study of regulatory T cells in long-lasting Graves disease. Study-wide findings and caveats: Graves' patients with persistent disease showed TCR diversity lower than patients newly diagnosed.

These data were likewise used in another study, on T cells in Graves' hyperthyroidism and ophthalmopathy. That report notes: Carried out on the TCR CDR3, a first-round RT-PCR used the HTBI primer set.

The origin of this receptor is a young woman with Graves disease. The gene calls are TRBV13 and TRBJ2-3; D is unclear. The specimen was peripheral blood mononuclear cells (PBMCs), collected at new diagnosis, from a patient treated with antithyroid drugs. The CDR3 protein is CASSLGPSRDTQYF. CDR3 sequence (DNA): TGTGCCAGCAGCTTAGGCCCCTCACGGGATACGCAGTATTTT.